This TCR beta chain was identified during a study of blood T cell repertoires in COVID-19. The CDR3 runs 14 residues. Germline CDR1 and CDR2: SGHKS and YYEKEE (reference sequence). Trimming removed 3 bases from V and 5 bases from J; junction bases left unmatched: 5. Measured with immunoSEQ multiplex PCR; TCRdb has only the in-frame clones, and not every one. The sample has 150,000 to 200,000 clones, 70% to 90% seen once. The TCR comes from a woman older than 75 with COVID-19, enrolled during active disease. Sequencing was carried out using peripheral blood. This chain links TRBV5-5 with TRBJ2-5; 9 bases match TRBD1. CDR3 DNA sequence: TGTGCCAGCAGCTCCCCGACAGGGGGGGAGACCCAGTACTTC. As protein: CASSSPTGGETQYF. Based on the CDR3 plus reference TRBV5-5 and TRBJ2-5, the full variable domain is DAGVTQSPTHLIKTRGQQVTLRCSPISGHKSVSWYQQVLGQGPQFIFQYYEKEERGRGNFPDRFSARQFPNYSSELNVNALLLGDSALYLCASSSPTGGETQYFGPGTRLLVL.